The sequence of this T cell receptor beta chain was determined in a study of T cell changes during pregnancy in multiple sclerosis. Profiling relied on immunoSEQ multiplex PCR, and the TCRdb table lists in-frame clones only, not all of them. The sample shows around 92,000 clones, about 94% of them seen only once. This CDR3 comprises 15 residues. The V gene end was trimmed by 6 bases and the J gene end by 1 base; junction bases not matched to a gene: 8. Germline loops: CDR1 MDHEN, CDR2 SYDVKM. This sequence was found in a female donor with multiple sclerosis, enrolled in a pregnancy study. The V call is TRBV28, the J call TRBJ2-5, with 7 nucleotides matching TRBD1. The material sequenced was peripheral blood, taken after pregnancy. The CDR3 DNA reads as TGTGCCAGCAGCCGAACAGGGGTGGGCCAAGAGACCCAGTACTTC. As protein: CASSRTGVGQETQYF.